This T cell receptor beta chain was recovered during a study of cytomegalovirus exposure and HLA in healthy donors. Study-level findings and limits: As a later analysis showed, a missense DCLRE1C variant was linked to trimming of TCR beta V- and J-genes. Altogether, 150 or so TCR beta chains were recorded as cytomegalovirus-associated.

The table lists this clone with a few counts. The antigen is undetermined. The donors were healthy bone marrow donors. Use of 60 Vbeta and 13 Jbeta primers characterized the PCR. Assay: immunoSEQ multiplex PCR; the TCRdb copy retains only in-frame clones and omits some. The table shows some 42,000 clones, with 45% to 65% occurring only once. Sequenced material: PBMCs. The clonotype comes from a human donor in good health.

The CDR3 DNA reads as TGTGCCAGCACCCTCAGGCCCCAGGGGCGCTCTGGCTACACCTTC. Its translation is CASTLRPQGRSGYTF. The chain joins TRBV7-2 to TRBJ1-2, with a possible D match to TRBD1 (6 bases). The length of the CDR3 is 15 residues. V lost 7 bases and J lost 7, with 22 bases in between. The germline gives CDR1 SGHTA, CDR2 FQGNSA.